The rows below give T cell receptor beta chains drawn from one sample of a study of blood T cells in healthy people across ages. TCRdb fed the 5' RACE reads into MiXCR, producing one record per CDR3 protein. Here the sample spans some 730,000 distinct CDR3 sequences, roughly 20% being singletons. The specimen was blood. These receptors all come from a man in his sixties or seventies in good health. Each CDR3 is given with its conserved first and last residue. D genes are given only for firm matches. Part of the rows lack a size; the others show once, few, many or a class for expanded clones.

V: TRBV20-1; size: NA; J: TRBJ1-1; D: NA; DNA: TGCAGTGCTAGAGACCCCAGGGGCGGCACTGAAGCTTTCTTT; CDR3: CSARDPRGGTEAFF
V: TRBV5-1; size: NA; J: TRBJ2-5; D: TRBD2; DNA: TGCGCCAGCAGCTTGGGGGAGGGTCGCGCCCAAGAGACCCAGTACTTC; CDR3: CASSLGEGRAQETQYF
V: TRBV12-3/TRBV12-4; size: NA; J: TRBJ1-1; D: NA; DNA: TGTGCCAGCAGTTTACCGGGGGTAGGCACTGAAGCTTTCTTT; CDR3: CASSLPGVGTEAFF
V: TRBV6-1; size: NA; J: TRBJ1-5; D: NA; DNA: TGTGCCAGTGCTCAGCCCCAGCATTTT; CDR3: CASAQPQHF
V: TRBV4-3; size: many; J: TRBJ2-1; D: NA; DNA: TGCGCCAGCAGCCAAGAAGCGGCGGTCTTCTACAATGAGCAGTTCTTC; CDR3: CASSQEAAVFYNEQFF
V: TRBV20-1; size: NA; J: TRBJ2-6; D: NA; DNA: TGCAGTGCTAGGGGGCCGTATGGGGCCAACGTCCTGACTTTC; CDR3: CSARGPYGANVLTF
V: TRBV5-1; size: few; J: TRBJ2-5; D: NA; DNA: TGCGCCAGCACCTGGGACACTGGAGAGACCCAGTACTTC; CDR3: CASTWDTGETQYF
V: TRBV7-2; size: NA; J: TRBJ2-3; D: NA; DNA: TGTGCCAGCAGCCTCGTCGGAGCGGGTGTCACAGATACGCAGTATTTT; CDR3: CASSLVGAGVTDTQYF
V: TRBV5-6; size: many; J: TRBJ1-2; D: NA; DNA: TGTGCCAGCCGCCCTTTGGGGGGGAACGGCTACACCTTC; CDR3: CASRPLGGNGYTF
V: TRBV9; size: many; J: TRBJ2-2; D: NA; DNA: TGTGCCAGCAGGGACCGGGGGACCACCGGGGAGCTGTTTTTT; CDR3: CASRDRGTTGELFF
V: TRBV6-5; size: NA; J: TRBJ2-3; D: TRBD2; DNA: TGTGCCAGCAGTTCGCGACTAGCGGGGGATACGCAGTATTTT; CDR3: CASSSRLAGDTQYF
V: TRBV27; size: NA; J: TRBJ2-1; D: NA; DNA: TGTGCCAGCAGTTTACGATCGTCCGGGAGTAACTACAATGAGCAGTTCTTC; CDR3: CASSLRSSGSNYNEQFF
V: TRBV2; size: few; J: TRBJ1-2; D: TRBD1; DNA: TGTGCCAGCAGTGAAGGGCTAACAGGGGGCGATGGCTACACCTTC; CDR3: CASSEGLTGGDGYTF
V: TRBV5-1; size: NA; J: TRBJ2-3; D: NA; DNA: TGCGCCAGCAGCTTGGGGGCTTTACAGAGTAGCACAGATACGCAGTATTTT; CDR3: CASSLGALQSSTDTQYF
V: TRBV7-8; size: NA; J: TRBJ2-1; D: TRBD2; DNA: TGTGCCAGCAGCTTAGCTAGGACTAGCGGGGCCTACAATGAGCAGTTCTTC; CDR3: CASSLARTSGAYNEQFF
V: TRBV10-3; size: few; J: TRBJ2-3; D: NA; DNA: TGTGCCATCAGTGAGAGAGCGGCTAGCACAGATACGCAGTATTTT; CDR3: CAISERAASTDTQYF
V: TRBV19; size: NA; J: TRBJ2-1; D: TRBD2; DNA: TGTGCCAGTAGTGGTAGCGGGCTTTACAATGAGCAGTTCTTC; CDR3: CASSGSGLYNEQFF
V: TRBV29-1; size: many; J: TRBJ2-7; D: NA; DNA: TGCAGCGCACTCAGGGGCCCCGAGCAGTACTTC; CDR3: CSALRGPEQYF
V: TRBV7-9; size: few; J: TRBJ1-1; D: TRBD1; DNA: TGTGCCAGCAGCGGTCGGACAGGGTACACTGAAGCTTTCTTT; CDR3: CASSGRTGYTEAFF
V: TRBV18; size: NA; J: TRBJ1-2; D: NA; DNA: TGTGCCAGCTCCCTGGGGATGTATGGCTACACCTTC; CDR3: CASSLGMYGYTF
V: TRBV20-1; size: few; J: TRBJ1-2; D: NA; DNA: TGCAGTGCTAGGTATGGGAGTACTAACTATGGCTACACCTTC; CDR3: CSARYGSTNYGYTF
V: TRBV6-1; size: NA; J: TRBJ2-7; D: NA; DNA: TGTGCCAGCAACCCAGATTTTGGGAACCCCTACGAGCAGTACTTC; CDR3: CASNPDFGNPYEQYF
V: TRBV29-1; size: few; J: TRBJ2-2; D: NA; DNA: TGCAGCGTCCGAAAAGGAGGCCTCGGGCCCGGGGAGCTGTTTTTT; CDR3: CSVRKGGLGPGELFF
V: TRBV12-3/TRBV12-4; size: few; J: TRBJ1-1; D: NA; DNA: TGTGCCAGCAGTTTGCCTATCTCCGAAGCTTTCTTT; CDR3: CASSLPISEAFF
V: TRBV29-1; size: NA; J: TRBJ2-1; D: TRBD2; DNA: TGCAGCGTTGAGACGACGGGACGGATCACCGGGACTACAAACTTCAATGAGCAGTTCTTC; CDR3: CSVETTGRITGTTNFNEQFF
V: TRBV7-2; size: NA; J: TRBJ1-1; D: NA; DNA: TGTGCCAGCAGCTTACTAAGGACGGACACTGAAGCTTTCTTT; CDR3: CASSLLRTDTEAFF
V: TRBV14; size: NA; J: TRBJ2-1; D: TRBD2; DNA: TGTGCCAGCAGCCTGGGACTAGCGGACCCCTCCTACAATGAGCAGTTCTTC; CDR3: CASSLGLADPSYNEQFF
V: TRBV5-1; size: many; J: TRBJ2-3; D: NA; DNA: TGCGCCAGCAGTTTAGAGACAGGGAGGGGCACAGATACGCAGTATTTT; CDR3: CASSLETGRGTDTQYF
V: TRBV20-1; size: few; J: TRBJ2-5; D: NA; DNA: TGCAGTGCTAGAGGGACTATAAAAGAGACCCAGTACTTC; CDR3: CSARGTIKETQYF
V: TRBV7-9; size: NA; J: TRBJ2-1; D: NA; DNA: TGTGCCAGCAGCTTAGCACAGGCGCGGGACAATGAGCAGTTCTTC; CDR3: CASSLAQARDNEQFF
V: TRBV4-3; size: NA; J: TRBJ1-6; D: NA; DNA: NA; CDR3: CASSQVVGRGISHSPPHF
V: TRBV12-3/TRBV12-4; size: NA; J: TRBJ2-3; D: TRBD2; DNA: TGTGCCAGCAGTTTAGCAGTGCGGGAGGCAGATACGCAGTATTTT; CDR3: CASSLAVREADTQYF
V: TRBV29-1; size: few; J: TRBJ1-4; D: NA; DNA: TGCAGCGTTGGGAAACAGGGTGTGAATGAAAAACTGTTTTTT; CDR3: CSVGKQGVNEKLFF
V: TRBV5-1; size: NA; J: TRBJ2-2; D: NA; DNA: TGCGCCAGCAGCTTGGAAGGGCCCGCAGTGCTGTTTTTT; CDR3: CASSLEGPAVLFF
V: TRBV4-1; size: few; J: TRBJ2-3; D: TRBD1; DNA: TGCGCCAGCAGCCAACCGGACAGGGGGGACGCAGATACGCAGTATTTT; CDR3: CASSQPDRGDADTQYF
V: TRBV6-2/TRBV6-3; size: few; J: TRBJ2-1; D: TRBD2; DNA: TGTGCCAGCAGTTACATAGCGGGTCACACCAATGAGCAGTTCTTC; CDR3: CASSYIAGHTNEQFF
V: TRBV29-1; size: NA; J: TRBJ2-3; D: NA; DNA: TGCAGCGTCTCAGGGAACGAGCCCACAGATACGCAGTATTTT; CDR3: CSVSGNEPTDTQYF
V: TRBV18; size: few; J: TRBJ2-7; D: NA; DNA: TGTGCCAGCTCACCAATCCGAGGACCCTACGAGCAGTACTTC; CDR3: CASSPIRGPYEQYF
V: TRBV12-3/TRBV12-4; size: NA; J: TRBJ2-2; D: NA; DNA: TGTGCCAGCAGTTTAAGTAGGACCCCGACCGGGGAGCTGTTTTTT; CDR3: CASSLSRTPTGELFF
V: TRBV10-3; size: few; J: TRBJ1-2; D: TRBD1; DNA: TGTGCCATCAGTGACGCGGGACAGCCCACCAACTATGGCTACACCTTC; CDR3: CAISDAGQPTNYGYTF
V: TRBV20-1; size: few; J: TRBJ2-7; D: TRBD2; DNA: TGCAGTGCAGCGGGGCGTTGGGGCCCAAACTCCTACGAGCAGTACTTC; CDR3: CSAAGRWGPNSYEQYF
V: TRBV14; size: few; J: TRBJ1-1; D: NA; DNA: TGTGCCAGCAGCCAGGCAGGGCGGAACACTGAAGCTTTCTTT; CDR3: CASSQAGRNTEAFF
V: TRBV16; size: NA; J: TRBJ1-2; D: NA; DNA: TGTGCCAGCAGCCAATCCGGGAAACAGGCTAACTATGGCTACACCTTC; CDR3: CASSQSGKQANYGYTF
V: TRBV5-1; size: NA; J: TRBJ2-4; D: TRBD1; DNA: TGCGCCAGCAGCTTGGAGGGACAGGGGGCCCCAGCCAAAAACATTCAGTACTTC; CDR3: CASSLEGQGAPAKNIQYF
V: TRBV6-1; size: NA; J: TRBJ1-1; D: NA; DNA: TGTGCCAGCAGTGCAGGGACGGACCGAGGGGCTTTCTTT; CDR3: CASSAGTDRGAFF
V: TRBV7-2; size: NA; J: TRBJ2-3; D: NA; DNA: TGTGCCAGCAGCTTAGAAGGGGGGGGGCGCACAGATACGCAGTATTTT; CDR3: CASSLEGGGRTDTQYF
V: TRBV18; size: NA; J: TRBJ1-2; D: NA; DNA: TGTGCCAGCTCACCCGACTTATCCGGGATCTACACCTTC; CDR3: CASSPDLSGIYTF
V: TRBV12-3/TRBV12-4; size: few; J: TRBJ2-6; D: NA; DNA: TGTGCCAGCAGTTTAGGGGGGTGGAAGGCCAACGTCCTGACTTTC; CDR3: CASSLGGWKANVLTF
V: TRBV20-1; size: few; J: TRBJ2-3; D: TRBD1; DNA: TGCAGTGCTGCAACGGGGACAGGGGACTTACACACAGATACGCAGTATTTT; CDR3: CSAATGTGDLHTDTQYF
V: TRBV4-1; size: few; J: TRBJ2-1; D: NA; DNA: TGCGCCAGCAGCCAAGCGACGAATAACCGGGGGGAGCAGTTCTTC; CDR3: CASSQATNNRGEQFF
V: TRBV3-1; size: NA; J: TRBJ2-1; D: NA; DNA: TGTGCCAGCAGCCCAAGGACCTATTCCTACAATGAGCAGTTCTTC; CDR3: CASSPRTYSYNEQFF
V: TRBV29-1; size: NA; J: TRBJ2-1; D: NA; DNA: TGCAGCGTTGTCCCGTTGGTTGAGCAGTTCTTC; CDR3: CSVVPLVEQFF
V: TRBV5-1; size: NA; J: TRBJ1-1; D: TRBD1; DNA: TGCGCCAGCAGTTCCAGACAGGGGGTAACTTTCTTT; CDR3: CASSSRQGVTFF
V: TRBV20-1; size: few; J: TRBJ2-3; D: TRBD1; DNA: TGCAGTGCTAGTCTCAGAGGGGGCAGCGATACGCAGTATTTT; CDR3: CSASLRGGSDTQYF
V: TRBV7-2; size: NA; J: TRBJ1-4; D: TRBD1; DNA: TGTGCCAGCAGACCGACAGGGCCCGGGGTTGAACTGTTTTTT; CDR3: CASRPTGPGVELFF
V: TRBV12-3/TRBV12-4; size: few; J: TRBJ2-3; D: NA; DNA: TGTGCCAGCAGTTATAGCACTAGCACAGATACGCAGTATTTT; CDR3: CASSYSTSTDTQYF
V: TRBV20-1; size: NA; J: TRBJ1-4; D: NA; DNA: TGCAGTGCTACAGCCGGGACCGAGGGGGAAAAACTGTTTTTT; CDR3: CSATAGTEGEKLFF